The source of this T cell receptor (beta chain) is a study of blood T cell repertoires in COVID-19. Clones were read by immunoSEQ multiplex PCR, and TCRdb kept only the in-frame ones, dropping some. The table lists 70,000 to 80,000 clones, roughly 90% of them singletons. This CDR3 has 16 residues. Looked up from germline, CDR1 is SGDLS and CDR2 is YYNGEE. Trimming took off 3 bases at V and 1 base at J, with 17 bases between the two ends. This TCR was recovered from a woman aged 45 to 65 with acute or convalescent COVID-19. V gene TRBV9 combines with J gene TRBJ2-7; D not resolved. The source material was peripheral blood. CDR3 protein: CASSANHHKSSYEQYF. In DNA form, the CDR3 reads TGTGCCAGCAGCGCTAACCATCATAAATCGTCCTACGAGCAGTACTTC.